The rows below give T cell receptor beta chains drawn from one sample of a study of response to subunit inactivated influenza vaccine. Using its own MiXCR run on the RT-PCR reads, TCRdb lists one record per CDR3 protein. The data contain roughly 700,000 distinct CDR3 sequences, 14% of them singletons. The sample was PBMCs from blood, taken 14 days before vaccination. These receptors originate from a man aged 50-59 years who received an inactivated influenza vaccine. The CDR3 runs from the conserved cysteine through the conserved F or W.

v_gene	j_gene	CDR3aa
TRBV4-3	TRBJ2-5	CASSQDLGRETQYF
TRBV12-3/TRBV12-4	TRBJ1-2	CASSLAPGSYGYTF
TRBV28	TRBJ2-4	CASRPTGAKNIQYF
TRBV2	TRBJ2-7	CASTLEKRTFYEQYF
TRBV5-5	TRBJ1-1	CASSWEQGSNTEAFF
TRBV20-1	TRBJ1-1	CSARKGTEAFF
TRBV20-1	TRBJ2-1	CSAREGLQRNEQFF
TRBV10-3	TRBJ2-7	CAISELGGNEQYF
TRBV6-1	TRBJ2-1	CASSVGRAVLSSYNEQFF
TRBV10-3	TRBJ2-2	CAISDGAVNTGELFF
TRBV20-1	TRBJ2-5	CSARLAGSTETQYF
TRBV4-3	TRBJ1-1	CASSQGMGVNTEAFF
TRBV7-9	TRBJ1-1	CASSSSRDGTEAFF
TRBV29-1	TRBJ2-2	CSVGSREAGELFF
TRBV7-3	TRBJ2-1	CASSLQGAGDNEQFF
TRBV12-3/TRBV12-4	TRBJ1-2	CASSLGVVGYTF
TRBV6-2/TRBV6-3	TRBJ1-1	CASSSGNTEAFF
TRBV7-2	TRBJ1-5	CASSTHSGARANQPQHF
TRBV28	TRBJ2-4	CATSANRHIQYF
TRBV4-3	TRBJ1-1	CASSAFPGAEAFF
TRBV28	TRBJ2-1	CSSSILAGEQFF
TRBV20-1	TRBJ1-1	CSAEGDGGWWAFF
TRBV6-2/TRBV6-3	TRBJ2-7	CASNRRTGPGEQYF
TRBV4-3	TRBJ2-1	CASSQDTRATYNEQFF
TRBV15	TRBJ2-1	CATSRDLGLAPNEQFF
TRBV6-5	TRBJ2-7	CASSSTRDATQYEQYF
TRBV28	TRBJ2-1	CASSLTPATYSSYNEQFF
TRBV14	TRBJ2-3	CASSRESGWATDTQYF
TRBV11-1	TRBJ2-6	CASSLRGQASSGANVLTF
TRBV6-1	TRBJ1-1	CAGGRGKGPEAFF
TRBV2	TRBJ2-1	CASNGQGRLINVQFF
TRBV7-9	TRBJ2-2	CASSLAGVNTGELFF
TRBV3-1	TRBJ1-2	CASSQEGRRGASGYTF
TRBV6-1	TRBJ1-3	CASSESGRGNTIYF
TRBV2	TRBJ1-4	CASRESHDEKLFF
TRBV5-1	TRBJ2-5	CASSSRAFQETQYF
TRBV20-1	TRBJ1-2	CSARRSGDGYTF
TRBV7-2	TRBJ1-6	CASSRQGARNSPLHF
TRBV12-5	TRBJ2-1	CASSKEEGAHNEQFF
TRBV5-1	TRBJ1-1	CASSPSSGTTEAFF
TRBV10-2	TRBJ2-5	CASSVSAGVSQETQYF
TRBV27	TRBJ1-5	CASSESYSNQPQHF
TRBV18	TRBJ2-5	CATQLAGVETQYF
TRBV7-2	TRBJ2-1	CASSLRGTSGGQEQFF
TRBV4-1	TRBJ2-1	CASRNEQFF
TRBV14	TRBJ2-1	CASSQEFRGRAYNEQFF
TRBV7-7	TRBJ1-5	CASSFARPAWGPQPQHF
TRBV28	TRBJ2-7	CASISPYEQYF
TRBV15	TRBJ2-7	CATSRAGFRNYEQYF
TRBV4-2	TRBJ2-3	CASSQDFLAGGHTQYF
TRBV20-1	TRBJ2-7	CSARDWTGTGYEQYF
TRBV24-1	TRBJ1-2	CATSDLSRSSYGYTF